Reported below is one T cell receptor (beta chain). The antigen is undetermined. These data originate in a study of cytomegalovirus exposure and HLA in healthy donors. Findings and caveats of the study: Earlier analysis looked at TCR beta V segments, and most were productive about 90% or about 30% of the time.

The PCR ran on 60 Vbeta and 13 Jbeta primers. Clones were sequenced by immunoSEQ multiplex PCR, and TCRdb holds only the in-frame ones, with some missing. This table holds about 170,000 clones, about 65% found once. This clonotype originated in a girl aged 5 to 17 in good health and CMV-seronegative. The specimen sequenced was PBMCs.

The CDR3 is CASSEGQGRYGYTF. The CDR3 nucleotides are TGTGCCAGCAGTGAAGGACAGGGGCGTTATGGCTACACCTTC. The chain carries TRBV25-1 and TRBJ1-2, with 9 bases identical to TRBD1. There are 14 residues in the CDR3. V trimming: 2 bases; J trimming: 5 bases; junction bases outside the gene matches: 3. Looked up from germline, CDR1 is MGHDK and CDR2 is SYGVNS.